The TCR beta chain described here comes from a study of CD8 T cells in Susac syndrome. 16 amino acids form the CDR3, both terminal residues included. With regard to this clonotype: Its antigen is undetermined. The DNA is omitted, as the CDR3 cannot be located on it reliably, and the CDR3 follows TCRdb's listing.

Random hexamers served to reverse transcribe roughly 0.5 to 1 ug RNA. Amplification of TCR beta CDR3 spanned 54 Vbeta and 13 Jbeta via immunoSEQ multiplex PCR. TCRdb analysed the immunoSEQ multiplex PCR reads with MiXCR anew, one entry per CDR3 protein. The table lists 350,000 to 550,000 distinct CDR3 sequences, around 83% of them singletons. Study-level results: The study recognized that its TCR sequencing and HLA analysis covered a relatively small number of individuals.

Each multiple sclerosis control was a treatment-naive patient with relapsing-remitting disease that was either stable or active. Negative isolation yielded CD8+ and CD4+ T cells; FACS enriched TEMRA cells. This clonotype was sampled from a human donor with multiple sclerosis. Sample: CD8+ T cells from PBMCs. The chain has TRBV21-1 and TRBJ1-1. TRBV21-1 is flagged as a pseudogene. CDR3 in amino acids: CASSKVWGRGNTEAFF.